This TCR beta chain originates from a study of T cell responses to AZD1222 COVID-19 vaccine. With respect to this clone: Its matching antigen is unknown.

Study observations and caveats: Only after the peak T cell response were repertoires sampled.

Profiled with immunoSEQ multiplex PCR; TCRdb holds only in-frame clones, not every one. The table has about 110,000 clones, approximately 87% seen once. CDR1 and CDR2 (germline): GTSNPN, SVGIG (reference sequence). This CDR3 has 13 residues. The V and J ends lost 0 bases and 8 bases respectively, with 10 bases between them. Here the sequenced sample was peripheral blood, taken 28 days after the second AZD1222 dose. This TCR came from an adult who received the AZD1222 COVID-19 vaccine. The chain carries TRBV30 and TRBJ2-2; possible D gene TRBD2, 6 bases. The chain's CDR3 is CAWSVLGSGELFF. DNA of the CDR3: TGTGCCTGGAGTGTACTCGGGAGTGGGGAGCTGTTTTTT.